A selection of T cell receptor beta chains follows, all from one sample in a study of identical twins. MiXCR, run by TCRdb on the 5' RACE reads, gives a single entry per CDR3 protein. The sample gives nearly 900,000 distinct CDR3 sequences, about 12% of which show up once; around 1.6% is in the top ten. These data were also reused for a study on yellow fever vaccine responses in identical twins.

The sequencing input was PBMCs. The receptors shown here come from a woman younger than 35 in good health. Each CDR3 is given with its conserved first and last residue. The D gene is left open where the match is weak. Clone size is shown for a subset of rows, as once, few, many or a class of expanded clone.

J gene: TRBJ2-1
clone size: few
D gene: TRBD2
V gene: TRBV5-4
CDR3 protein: CASSPSTSGTNEQFF
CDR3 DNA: TGTGCCAGCAGCCCCTCGACTAGCGGAACGAATGAGCAGTTCTTC

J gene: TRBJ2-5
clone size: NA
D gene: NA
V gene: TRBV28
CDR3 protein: CASSFSGFSGSQYF
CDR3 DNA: TGTGCCAGCAGTTTTAGTGGGTTTTCTGGGTCCCAGTACTTC

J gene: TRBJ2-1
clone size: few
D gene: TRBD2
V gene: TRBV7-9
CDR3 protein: CASSLFSGGRNEQFF
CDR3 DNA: TGTGCCAGCAGCTTGTTTAGCGGGGGGAGGAATGAGCAGTTCTTC

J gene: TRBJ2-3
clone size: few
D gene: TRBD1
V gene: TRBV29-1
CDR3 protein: CSAQGDRAGTDTQYF
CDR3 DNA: TGCAGCGCCCAGGGGGACAGGGCAGGGACAGATACGCAGTATTTT

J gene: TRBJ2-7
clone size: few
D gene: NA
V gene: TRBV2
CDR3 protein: CASSDQVLSSYEQYF
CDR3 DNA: TGTGCCAGCAGTGACCAGGTCCTCAGCTCCTACGAGCAGTACTTC

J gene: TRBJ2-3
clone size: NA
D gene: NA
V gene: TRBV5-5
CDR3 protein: CASIGTGKNTQYF
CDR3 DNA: TGTGCCAGCATAGGCACAGGGAAGAATACGCAGTATTTT

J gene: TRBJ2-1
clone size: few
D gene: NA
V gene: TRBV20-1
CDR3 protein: CSAFPLAKYNEQFF
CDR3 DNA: TGCAGTGCTTTTCCCCTAGCCAAATACAATGAGCAGTTCTTC

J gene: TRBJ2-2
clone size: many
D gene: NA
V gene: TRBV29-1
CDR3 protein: CSVALGVVPGELFF
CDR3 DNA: TGCAGCGTTGCTCTGGGTGTCGTCCCCGGGGAGCTGTTTTTT

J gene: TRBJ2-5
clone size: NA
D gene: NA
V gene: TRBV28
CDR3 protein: CATNPRRHSRETQYF
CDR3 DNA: TGTGCCACTAACCCACGGCGGCACTCCCGGGAGACCCAGTACTTC

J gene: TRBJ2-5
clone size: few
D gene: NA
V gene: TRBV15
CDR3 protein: CATSSGETQYF
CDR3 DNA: TGTGCCACCAGCAGTGGCGAGACCCAGTACTTC

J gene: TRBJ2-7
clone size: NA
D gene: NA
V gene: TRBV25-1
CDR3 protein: CASSEPGLSYEQYF
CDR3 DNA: TGTGCCAGCAGTGAACCAGGGTTATCCTACGAGCAGTACTTC

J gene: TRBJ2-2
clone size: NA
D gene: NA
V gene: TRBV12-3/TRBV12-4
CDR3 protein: CASRPSNLRTGELFF
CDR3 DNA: TGTGCCAGCAGACCATCTAATCTTCGGACCGGGGAGCTGTTTTTT

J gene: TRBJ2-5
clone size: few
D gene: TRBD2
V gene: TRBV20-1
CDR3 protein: CCARDPLAGGREMETQYF
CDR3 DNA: TGCTGTGCTAGAGACCCACTAGCGGGAGGGCGGGAAATGGAGACCCAGTACTTC

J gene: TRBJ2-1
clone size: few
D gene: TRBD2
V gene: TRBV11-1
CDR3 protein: CASSPWTSGRDQSSYNEQFF
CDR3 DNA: TGTGCCAGCAGCCCTTGGACTAGCGGGAGGGACCAAAGCTCCTACAATGAGCAGTTCTTC

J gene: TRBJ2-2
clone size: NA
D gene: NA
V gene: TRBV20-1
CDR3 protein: CSARAPQTGELFF
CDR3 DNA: TGCAGTGCTAGGGCCCCCCAGACCGGGGAGCTGTTTTTT

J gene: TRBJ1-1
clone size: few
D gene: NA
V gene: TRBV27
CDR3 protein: CASSPGLLGQAFF
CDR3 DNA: TGTGCCAGCAGTCCCGGTTTATTGGGTCAAGCTTTCTTT

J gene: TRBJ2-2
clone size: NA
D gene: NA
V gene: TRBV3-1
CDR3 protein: CASSQESGGTNTGELFF
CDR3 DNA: TGTGCCAGCAGCCAAGAATCGGGCGGGACGAACACCGGGGAGCTGTTTTTT

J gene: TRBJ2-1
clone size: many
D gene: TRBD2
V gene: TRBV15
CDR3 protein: CATSREPTSGRDNEQFF
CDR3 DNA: TGTGCCACCAGCAGAGAGCCGACTAGCGGGAGGGACAATGAGCAGTTCTTC

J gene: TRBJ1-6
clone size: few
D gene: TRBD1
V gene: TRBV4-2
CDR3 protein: CASSQDATGDNSPLHF
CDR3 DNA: TGTGCCAGCAGCCAAGATGCGACAGGGGATAATTCACCCCTCCACTTT

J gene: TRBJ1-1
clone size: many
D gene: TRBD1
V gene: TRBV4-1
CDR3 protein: CASSDNRGSEAFF
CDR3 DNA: TGCGCCAGCAGCGACAACAGGGGTTCTGAAGCTTTCTTT

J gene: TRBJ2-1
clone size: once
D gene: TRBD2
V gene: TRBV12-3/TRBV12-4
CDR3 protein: CASSDRLAGINEQFF
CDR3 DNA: TGTGCCAGCAGTGATAGACTAGCGGGAATCAATGAGCAGTTCTTC

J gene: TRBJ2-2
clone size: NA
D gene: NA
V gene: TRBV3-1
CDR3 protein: CASSQVVAWSTGELFF
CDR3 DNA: TGTGCCAGCAGCCAAGTAGTAGCGTGGTCCACCGGGGAGCTGTTTTTT

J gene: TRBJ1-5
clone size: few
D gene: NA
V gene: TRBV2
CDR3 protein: CASSVITQPQHF
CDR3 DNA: TGTGCCAGCAGTGTAATAACTCAGCCCCAGCATTTT

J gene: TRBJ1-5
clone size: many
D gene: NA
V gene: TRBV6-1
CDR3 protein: CASKVWAYSNQPQHF
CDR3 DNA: TGTGCCAGCAAGGTTTGGGCATATAGCAATCAGCCCCAGCATTTT

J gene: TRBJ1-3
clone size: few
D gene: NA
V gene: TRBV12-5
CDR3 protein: CASGSSGSGNTIYF
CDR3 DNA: TGTGCTAGTGGTTCCTCGGGCTCTGGAAACACCATATATTTT

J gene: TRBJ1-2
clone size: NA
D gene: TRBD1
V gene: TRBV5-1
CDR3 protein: CASSLVGTGIQVPNYGYTF
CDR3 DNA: TGCGCCAGCAGCTTGGTAGGGACAGGGATTCAGGTCCCCAACTATGGCTACACCTTC

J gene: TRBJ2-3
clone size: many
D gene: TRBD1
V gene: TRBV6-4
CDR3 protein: CASSDTTGDGADTQYF
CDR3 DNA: TGTGCCAGCAGTGACACGACAGGGGATGGCGCAGATACGCAGTATTTT

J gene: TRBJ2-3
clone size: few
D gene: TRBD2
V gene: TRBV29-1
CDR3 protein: CSVDGQAGRPKDTQYF
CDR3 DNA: TGCAGCGTTGACGGTCAAGCGGGGCGGCCCAAAGATACGCAGTATTTT

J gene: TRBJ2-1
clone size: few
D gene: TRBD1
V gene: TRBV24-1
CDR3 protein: CATSDGGTGVNEQFF
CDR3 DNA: TGTGCCACCAGTGATGGCGGGACAGGGGTCAATGAGCAGTTCTTC

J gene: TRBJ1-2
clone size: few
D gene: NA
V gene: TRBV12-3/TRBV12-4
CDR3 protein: CASSLTPLSPYGYTF
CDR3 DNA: TGTGCCAGCAGTTTAACGCCCCTATCACCCTATGGCTACACCTTC

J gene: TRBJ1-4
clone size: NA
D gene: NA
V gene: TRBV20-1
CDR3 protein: CSASRGGGEKLFF
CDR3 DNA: TGCAGTGCTAGTCGAGGGGGTGGTGAAAAACTGTTTTTT

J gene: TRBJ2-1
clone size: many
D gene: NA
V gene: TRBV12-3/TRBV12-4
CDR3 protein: CASSLENSGNEQFF
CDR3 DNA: TGTGCCAGCAGTTTAGAAAACTCGGGCAATGAGCAGTTCTTC

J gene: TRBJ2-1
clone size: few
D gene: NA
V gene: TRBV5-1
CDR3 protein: CASTYHLRGYNEQFF
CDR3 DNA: TGCGCCAGTACATACCACCTTAGGGGCTACAATGAGCAGTTCTTC

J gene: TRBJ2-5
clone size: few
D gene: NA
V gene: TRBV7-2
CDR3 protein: CASSLLTAQETQYF
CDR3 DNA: TGTGCCAGCAGCTTATTGACAGCCCAAGAGACCCAGTACTTC

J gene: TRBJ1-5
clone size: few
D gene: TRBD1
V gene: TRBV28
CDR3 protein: CAGRQGQGRHQPQHF
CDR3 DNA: TGTGCCGGACGGCAGGGACAGGGGAGACATCAGCCCCAGCATTTT

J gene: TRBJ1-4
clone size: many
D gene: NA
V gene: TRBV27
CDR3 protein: CASSFSRNNEKLFF
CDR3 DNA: TGTGCCAGCAGTTTCAGTCGGAATAATGAAAAACTGTTTTTT

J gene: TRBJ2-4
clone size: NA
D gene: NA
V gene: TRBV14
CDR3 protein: CASSQSQGGGLAKNIQYF
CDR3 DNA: TGTGCCAGCAGCCAAAGCCAGGGGGGAGGATTAGCCAAAAACATTCAGTACTTC

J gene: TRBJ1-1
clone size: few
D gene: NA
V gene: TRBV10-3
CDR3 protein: CAIRDGQANTEAFF
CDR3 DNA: TGTGCCATCAGAGATGGACAAGCGAACACTGAAGCTTTCTTT

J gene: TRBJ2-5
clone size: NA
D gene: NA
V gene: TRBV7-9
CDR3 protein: CASSSTDRETQYF
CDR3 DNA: TGTGCCAGCAGCTCCACGGATCGAGAGACCCAGTACTTC

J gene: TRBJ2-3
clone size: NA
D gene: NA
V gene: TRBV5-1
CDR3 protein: CASSTTGPPLTDTQYF
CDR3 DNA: TGCGCCAGCAGTACGACGGGACCGCCACTCACAGATACGCAGTATTTT

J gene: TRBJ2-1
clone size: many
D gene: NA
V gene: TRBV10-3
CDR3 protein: CAISDNLLSNEQFF
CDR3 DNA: TGTGCCATCAGTGATAATCTTCTCTCCAATGAGCAGTTCTTC

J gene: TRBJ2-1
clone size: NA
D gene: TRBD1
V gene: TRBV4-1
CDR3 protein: CASSSGPGQVRWGEQFF
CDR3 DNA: TGCGCCAGCAGCTCGGGACCGGGACAGGTACGTTGGGGTGAGCAGTTCTTC

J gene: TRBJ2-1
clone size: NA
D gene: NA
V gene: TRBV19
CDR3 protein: CASSPFYSGASSNEQFF
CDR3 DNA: TGTGCCAGTAGTCCTTTCTATTCAGGGGCTAGTTCCAATGAGCAGTTCTTC

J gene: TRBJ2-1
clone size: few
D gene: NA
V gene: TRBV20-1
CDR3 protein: CSALDGQGGNEQFF
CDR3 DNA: TGCAGTGCTCTGGACGGGCAGGGGGGGAATGAGCAGTTCTTC

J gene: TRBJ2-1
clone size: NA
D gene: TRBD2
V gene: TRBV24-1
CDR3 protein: CATSDLTSGSPNEQFF
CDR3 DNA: TGTGCCACCAGTGACCTGACTAGCGGGAGTCCCAATGAGCAGTTCTTC

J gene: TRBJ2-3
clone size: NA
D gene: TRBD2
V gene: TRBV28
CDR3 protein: CASLSSGELLRSSDTQYF
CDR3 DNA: TGTGCCAGCCTAAGCAGCGGGGAGTTACTTAGGTCATCCGATACGCAGTATTTT

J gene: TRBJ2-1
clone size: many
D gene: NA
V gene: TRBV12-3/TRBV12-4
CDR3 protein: CASSLRQGGLNEQFF
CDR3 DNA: TGTGCCAGCAGTTTAAGGCAGGGAGGCCTTAATGAGCAGTTCTTC

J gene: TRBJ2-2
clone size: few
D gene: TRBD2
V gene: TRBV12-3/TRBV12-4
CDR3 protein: CASSQAPGGTGELFF
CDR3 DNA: TGTGCCAGCAGCCAGGCTCCCGGGGGGACCGGGGAGCTGTTTTTT

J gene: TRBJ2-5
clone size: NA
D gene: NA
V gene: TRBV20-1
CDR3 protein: CSARTSEETQYF
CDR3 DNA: TGCAGTGCTAGGACCTCTGAAGAGACCCAGTACTTC

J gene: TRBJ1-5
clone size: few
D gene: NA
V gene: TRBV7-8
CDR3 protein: CASSLSDYSNQPQHF
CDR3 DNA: TGTGCCAGCAGCTTATCCGATTATAGCAATCAGCCCCAGCATTTT

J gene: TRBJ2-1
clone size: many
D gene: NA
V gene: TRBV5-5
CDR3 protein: CASSRTEARYNEQFF
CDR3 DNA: TGTGCCAGCAGCCGGACCGAGGCTCGCTACAATGAGCAGTTCTTC

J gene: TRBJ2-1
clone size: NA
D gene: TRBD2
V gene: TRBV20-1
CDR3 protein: CSAQLAGYNEQFF
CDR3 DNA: TGCAGTGCTCAACTAGCGGGGTATAATGAGCAGTTCTTC

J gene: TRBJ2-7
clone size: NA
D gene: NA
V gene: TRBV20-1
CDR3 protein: CSAREVPTDYEQYF
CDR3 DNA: TGCAGTGCTAGAGAGGTCCCCACGGACTACGAGCAGTACTTC

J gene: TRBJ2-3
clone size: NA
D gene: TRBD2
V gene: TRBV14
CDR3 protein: CASSHGTSGSEVTDTQYF
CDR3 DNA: TGTGCCAGCAGCCACGGGACTAGCGGGAGTGAGGTCACAGATACGCAGTATTTT

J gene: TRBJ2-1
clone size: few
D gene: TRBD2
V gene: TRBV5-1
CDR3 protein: CASSLGGTSSDEQFF
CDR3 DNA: TGCGCCAGCAGCTTGGGCGGGACTAGTAGCGATGAGCAGTTCTTC

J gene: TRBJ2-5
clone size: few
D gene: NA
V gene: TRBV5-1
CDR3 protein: CASSLALAETQYF
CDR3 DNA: TGCGCCAGCAGCTTGGCCCTAGCGGAGACCCAGTACTTC

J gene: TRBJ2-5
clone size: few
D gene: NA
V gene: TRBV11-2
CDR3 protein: CASSLGAPETQYF
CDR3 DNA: TGTGCCAGCAGCCTCGGGGCCCCGGAGACCCAGTACTTC